The T cell receptor (beta chain) described here comes from a study of cytomegalovirus exposure and HLA in healthy donors. PCR involved 60 Vbeta and 13 Jbeta primers. Generated by immunoSEQ multiplex PCR, the TCRdb table keeps only in-frame clones and is missing some. The repertoire holds some 120,000 clones, with about 76% as singletons. Points from the study as a whole: There were some V segments, including TRBV6-2 and TRBV6-3, excluded as indistinguishable.

A note on this clone: Its antigen is unknown.

The CDR3 covers 17 residues. CDR1 and CDR2 from the germline V gene are SGHAT and FQNNGV. Trimming left V 3 bases short and J 6 bases short, with 21 bases between. The source material was PBMCs. This clonotype was sampled from a woman in her twenties or thirties in good health and CMV-seronegative. This rearrangement joins TRBV11-2 to TRBJ2-1, with D tentatively TRBD2 (6 bases). The CDR3 loop is CASSLTLRAGSTNEQFF. As DNA, the CDR3 is TGTGCCAGCAGCTTGACCCTTCGGGCGGGATCTACCAATGAGCAGTTCTTC. Variable domain in full (rest from reference TRBV11-2 and TRBJ2-1): EAGVAQSPRYKIIEKRQSVAFWCNPISGHATLYWYQQILGQGPKLLIQFQNNGVVDDSQLPKDRFSAERLKGVDSTLKIQPAKLEDSAVYLCASSLTLRAGSTNEQFFGPGTRLTVL.